The rows below give T cell receptor beta chains drawn from one sample of a study of cytomegalovirus exposure and HLA in healthy donors. Clones were sequenced by immunoSEQ multiplex PCR, and TCRdb holds only the in-frame ones, with some missing. The table lists 150,000 or so clones, 75% to 90% of them singletons. Material for sequencing was PBMCs. The receptor set was obtained from a woman aged 18 to 35 in good health and CMV-seronegative. CDR3s include the opening cysteine and the closing phenylalanine or tryptophan. D genes are given only for firm matches. Expanded clones are given a class, and other clones once, few, many or no size at all.

TRBJ1-2,TRBD1,TRBV28,NA,TGTGCCAGCAGTACCCCGGGACAGGGGAATGGCTACACCTTC,CASSTPGQGNGYTF
TRBJ1-5,TRBD1,TRBV2,once,TGTGCCAGCAGTCAACGGGACAGGGTTAATCAGCCCCAGCATTTT,CASSQRDRVNQPQHF
TRBJ1-3,NA,TRBV27,NA,TGTGCCAGCAGGCCCCCCCAGGTAGGAAACACCATATATTTT,CASRPPQVGNTIYF
TRBJ1-1,NA,TRBV30,NA,TGTGCCTGGACCAGACTCGATCGCAGGGCTGGTGAAGCTTTCTTT,CAWTRLDRRAGEAFF
TRBJ2-2,TRBD2,TRBV5-1,NA,TGCGCCAGCACCCCTTCCGGACTAGCCGTGACCGGGGAGCTGTTTTTT,CASTPSGLAVTGELFF
TRBJ1-3,NA,TRBV18,NA,TGTGCCAGCTCACTCCAGGGGAGTGACACCATATATTTT,CASSLQGSDTIYF
TRBJ1-1,NA,TRBV19,once,TGTGCCAGTAGTATAAGGAGGGAATCCACTGAAGCTTTCTTT,CASSIRRESTEAFF
TRBJ2-5,NA,TRBV7-9,NA,TGTGCCAGCAGCTTAGCCAGAGAGACCCAGTACTTC,CASSLARETQYF
TRBJ1-2,NA,TRBV28,NA,TGTGCCAGCAGTCCTCCGAACTATGGCTACACCTTC,CASSPPNYGYTF
TRBJ1-6,NA,TRBV2,NA,TGTGCCAGCAGGCCGGGTGTTAGTAATTCACCCCTCCACTTT,CASRPGVSNSPLHF
TRBJ2-2,TRBD1,TRBV11-2,NA,TGTGCCAGCAGCATAGACAGGGTTAGCCCCGGGGAGCTGTTTTTT,CASSIDRVSPGELFF
TRBJ1-6,NA,TRBV19,once,TGTGCCAGTAGTATCTGGACAGATAATTCACCCCTCCACTTT,CASSIWTDNSPLHF
TRBJ2-3,NA,TRBV7-9,NA,TGTGCCAGCAGCTTAATGGGCTTCACAGATACGCAGTATTTT,CASSLMGFTDTQYF
TRBJ2-5,NA,TRBV5-1,NA,TGCGCCACCCGCCTGGGCCCTACAGAAGAGACCCAGTACTTC,CATRLGPTEETQYF
TRBJ2-1,TRBD1,TRBV6-1,NA,TGTGCCAGCAGTCTACAGGGGAATCAATTCAATGAGCAGTTCTTC,CASSLQGNQFNEQFF
TRBJ1-2,TRBD1,TRBV5-8,NA,TGTGCCAGCAGCCTAGGGGGCGAGGGTGGCTACACCTTC,CASSLGGEGGYTF
TRBJ2-3,TRBD2,TRBV27,NA,TGTGCCAGCAGTTCCACCGGGACTAGTCCAGATACGCAGTATTTT,CASSSTGTSPDTQYF
TRBJ2-1,NA,TRBV5-4,once,TGTGCCAGCACCCCTAGGGGGAGGGGAGGGTCAAATGAGCAGTTCTTC,CASTPRGRGGSNEQFF
TRBJ1-2,TRBD1,TRBV4-2,NA,TGTGCCAGCAGCCAAACGGGACAGGGGGTGATTAAGGGCTACCCCTTC,CASSQTGQGVIKGYPF
TRBJ2-4,TRBD1,TRBV14,NA,TGTGCCAGCAGCCAGGACAGGACGAAAAACATTCAGTACTTC,CASSQDRTKNIQYF
TRBJ2-7,NA,TRBV5-6,NA,TGTGCCAGCAGCTTTGGACTGACCTACGAGCAGTACTTC,CASSFGLTYEQYF
TRBJ2-3,TRBD1,TRBV7-8,once,TGTGCCAGCAGCTTCCCATGGGACAGGCGAGATACGCAGTATTTT,CASSFPWDRRDTQYF
TRBJ1-2,NA,TRBV25-1,NA,TGTGCCAGCGAAAGCGGGGGGGAGGGCTACACCTTC,CASESGGEGYTF
TRBJ1-5,NA,TRBV2,few,TGTGCCAGCAAGAAGGAGGGTTTGGGAATAAGTAATCAGCCCCAGCATTTT,CASKKEGLGISNQPQHF
TRBJ2-5,TRBD2,TRBV5-4,NA,TGTGCCAGCAGCTTCCGGCGGGGGGGCATAGAGACCCAGTACTTC,CASSFRRGGIETQYF
TRBJ2-4,NA,TRBV4-1,few,TGCGCCAGCAGCCAACCCCAACGGGGTGGGCGTCTAGCCAAAAACATTCAGTACTTC,CASSQPQRGGRLAKNIQYF
TRBJ1-1,TRBD1,TRBV5-1,once,TGCGCCAGCAGCTTGGGGCAGGGGGAGGAAGCTTTCTTT,CASSLGQGEEAFF
TRBJ1-4,NA,TRBV6-6,NA,TGTGCCAGCAGTTTGGGGCACCTTGCAACTAATGAAAAACTGTTTTTT,CASSLGHLATNEKLFF
TRBJ1-5,NA,TRBV9,few,TGTGCCAGCAGCGAAAGGGGAAGTCAGCCCCAGCATTTT,CASSERGSQPQHF
TRBJ1-1,NA,TRBV5-5,NA,TGTGCCAGCGCAAGACATCCTACAGGGAACACTGAAGCTTTCTTT,CASARHPTGNTEAFF
TRBJ1-1,NA,TRBV2,NA,TGTGCCAGCAGGGGGACACGGAAGGAGACTGAAGCTTTCTTT,CASRGTRKETEAFF
TRBJ1-1,NA,TRBV6-1,few,TGTGCCAGCAGTGACCAGGTGAACACTGAAGCTTTCTTT,CASSDQVNTEAFF
TRBJ2-4,TRBD2,TRBV28,NA,TGTGCCAGCAGGAGGAGGGCGGGAGACGGCAAAAACATTCAGTACTTC,CASRRRAGDGKNIQYF
TRBJ1-2,NA,TRBV5-6,once,TGTGCCAGCAGCCATGGGACGGGGGGAGACTATGGCTACACCTTC,CASSHGTGGDYGYTF
TRBJ2-7,TRBD2,TRBV11-2,NA,TGTGCCAGCAGCTTAGATTATCCCACTAGCGGGAGTAAACAGTACTTC,CASSLDYPTSGSKQYF
TRBJ1-1,NA,TRBV5-1,NA,TGCGCCAGCAGCTTGTCAGTGGACACATTCATGAACACTGAAGCTTTCTTT,CASSLSVDTFMNTEAFF
TRBJ2-4,NA,TRBV30,NA,TGTGCCTGGAGTGTACGAGGGTTAGCCAAAAACATTCAGTACTTC,CAWSVRGLAKNIQYF
TRBJ2-7,TRBD2,TRBV5-1,NA,TGCGCCAGCAGCCCGGCTGGCGGGAGCTCCTACGAGCAGTACTTC,CASSPAGGSSYEQYF
TRBJ1-1,NA,TRBV19,once,TGTGCCAGTAGTATAGTTAAGGAGTCTGAAGCTTTCTTT,CASSIVKESEAFF
TRBJ2-7,TRBD1,TRBV19,NA,TGTGCCAGTAGTTTGGGGACAGGGAGTTTCGAGCAGTACTTC,CASSLGTGSFEQYF
TRBJ1-2,NA,TRBV6-6,NA,TGTGCCAGCAGTTATACAACTATCTTAACCTATGGCTACACCTTC,CASSYTTILTYGYTF
TRBJ2-7,NA,TRBV7-9,NA,TGTTCCAGCAGCTTAGATACCGGGGAGCAGTACTTC,CSSSLDTGEQYF
TRBJ1-2,NA,TRBV28,NA,TGTGCCAGCAGGACCCACAGTTCCTATGGCTACACCTTC,CASRTHSSYGYTF
TRBJ2-1,TRBD2,TRBV6-1,NA,TGTGCCAGCAGTGAAGGTGGCGGGGGCTCCTACAATGAGCAGTTCTTC,CASSEGGGGSYNEQFF
TRBJ2-1,NA,TRBV7-2,NA,TGTGCCAGCAGCTTCTGGGAGCTCTACAATGAGCAGTTCTTC,CASSFWELYNEQFF
TRBJ1-2,NA,TRBV7-3,NA,TGTGCCAGCAGCTTCCCAGGGCTTTATGGCTACACCTTC,CASSFPGLYGYTF
TRBJ2-3,TRBD1,TRBV6-1,NA,TGTGCCAGCAGTGAACTTCGACAGGGGAACACAGATACGCAGTATTTT,CASSELRQGNTDTQYF
TRBJ2-1,NA,TRBV19,NA,TGTGCCAGTAGTATAGATCAGGAGGCCTACAATGAGCAGTTCTTC,CASSIDQEAYNEQFF
TRBJ2-1,TRBD1,TRBV15,NA,TGTGCCACCAGCCCCCGGGACAGGGAGGGGAATGAGCAGTTCTTC,CATSPRDREGNEQFF
TRBJ1-3,TRBD1,TRBV4-1,NA,TGCGCCAGCAGCAACCCGACAGGGGGAGATGGAAACACCATATATTTT,CASSNPTGGDGNTIYF
TRBJ2-7,NA,TRBV10-1,NA,TGCGCCAGCATCACCCCGGGACTGGCCTCCTACGAGCAGTACTTC,CASITPGLASYEQYF
TRBJ2-7,TRBD2,TRBV25-1,NA,TGTGCCAGCAGTGAATCTAGCGGGAGAGGTGAGCAGTACTTC,CASSESSGRGEQYF
TRBJ2-7,TRBD2,TRBV7-9,NA,TGTGCCAGCAGCTTAACCGGGGGGGCGATCTACGAGCAGTACTTC,CASSLTGGAIYEQYF
TRBJ2-1,TRBD2,TRBV12-5,NA,TGTGCTAGTGGTTTCCTAGCGGGTGCAAGCTCCTACAATGAGCAGTTCTTC,CASGFLAGASSYNEQFF
TRBJ1-2,NA,TRBV7-6,NA,TGTGCCAGCAGCTTAGAGGGGCAGGGTGGCGGCTACCCCTTC,CASSLEGQGGGYPF
TRBJ2-7,TRBD2,TRBV6-5,NA,TGTGCCAGCAGTGGACTAGATCCTCGGTACGAGCAGTACTTC,CASSGLDPRYEQYF
TRBJ1-4,TRBD1,TRBV25-1,few,TGTGCCAGCAGTTCCGGGACAGGGGAGGAAAAACTGTTTTTT,CASSSGTGEEKLFF
TRBJ2-3,NA,TRBV27,NA,TGTGCCAGCAGTTTAAAAGGGGACACTTCTAGCACAGATACGCAGTATTTT,CASSLKGDTSSTDTQYF
TRBJ1-4,NA,TRBV4-2,NA,TGTGCCAGCAGCCAAGAGCGAGTCATGAGGGAAAAACTGTTTTTT,CASSQERVMREKLFF